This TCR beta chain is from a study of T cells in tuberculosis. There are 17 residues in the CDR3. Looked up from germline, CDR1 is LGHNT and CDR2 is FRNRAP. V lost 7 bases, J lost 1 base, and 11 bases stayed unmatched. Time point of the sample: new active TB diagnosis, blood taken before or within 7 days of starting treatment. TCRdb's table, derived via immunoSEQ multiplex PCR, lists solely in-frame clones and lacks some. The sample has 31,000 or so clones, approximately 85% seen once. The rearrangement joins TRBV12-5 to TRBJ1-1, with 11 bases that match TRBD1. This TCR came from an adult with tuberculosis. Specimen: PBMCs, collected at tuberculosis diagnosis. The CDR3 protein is CASAFSDRGPKNTEAFF. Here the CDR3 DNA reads TGTGCTAGTGCCTTTTCGGACAGGGGGCCGAAGAACACTGAAGCTTTCTTT.